What follows describes a single T cell receptor (beta chain). It has no known antigen specificity. One end of the junction fails to match germline, which may point to a read error. None of the patients had been given any treatment before thyroid surgery. The study retrospectively analysed patient clinical samples collected from about 2012 to 2018 using T-cell receptor beta sequencing. The sample is drawn from a study of metastatic and nonmetastatic thyroid tumors (dated by TCRdb to about 2020). At the level of the whole study: Repertoires from peripheral blood and from tumor or nodule tissue samples of malignant and benign thyroid patients were compared.

The library was prepared using PCR. The sequencer was an Illumina HiSeq 4000. The TCR beta-chain CDR3 region of each patient was profiled by high-throughput sequencing. Per the source publication's procedure: CDR3 differences across clinicopathological groups were used to build a classifier for discriminating distant-metastatic papillary thyroid cancer patients. Repertoire diversity was assessed with the Shannon index, and tumor-blood repertoire similarity with the Morisita-Horn index. TCRdb trimmed public reads at Q25 via fastp, called clones via MiXCR and kept in-frame beta chains. Here the V and J calls rest on TCRdb's processing, not on the authors' analysis. The sample data list over 50,000 clones, and less than 30% of these were observed just once. The top ten constitute about 16% of the sample. General conclusions and limits of the study: In both blood and tumor samples, TCR beta diversity was reported to be significantly higher in malignant tumors than in benign nodules.

The cysteine opens and the phenylalanine closes a CDR3 of 13 amino acids. The DNA shown is the 39-base CDR3, in frame from base 1. The rearrangement joined TRBV12-3 or TRBV12-4 to TRBJ2-2, with the D gene not clear enough to name. The sequence was collected from a female donor with papillary thyroid cancer or a benign thyroid nodule (not recorded which). Some clones in this sample may be carry-over from other donors' samples. The sample consisted of blood. This receptor carries the CDR3 CASTLSNAGELFF. DNA sequence: TGTGCCAGCACTTTATCGAACGCCGGGGAGCTGTTTTTT.